A selection of T cell receptor beta chains follows, all from one sample in a study of T cell repertoires in cytomegalovirus infection. TCRdb re-called the reads through MiXCR, storing one row per CDR3 protein. This table holds around 230,000 distinct CDR3 sequences, approximately 6.7% found once. The sequencing sample was made of PBMCs. The receptors here all came from a human donor in good health (CMV status not recorded). Some clones in this sample may be carry-over from other donors' samples. CDR3s include the opening cysteine and the closing phenylalanine or tryptophan. A D gene is named only where the DNA matches it firmly. Only part of the rows carry a size: once, few, many, or a class if the clone is expanded.

D	V	size	J	DNA	CDR3
.	TRBV7-9	many	TRBJ2-3	TGTGCCAGCAGCTCTGGGAACAGTGGCACAGATACGCAGTATTTT	CASSSGNSGTDTQYF
TRBD1	TRBV4-2	many	TRBJ2-7	TGTGCCAGCAGCCAAGACAGGGGGCGGGAGCAGTACTTC	CASSQDRGREQYF
TRBD1	TRBV12-3/TRBV12-4	many	TRBJ1-1	TGTGCCAGCAGTTCCCACAGGGGAACTGAAGCTTTCTTT	CASSSHRGTEAFF
.	TRBV7-2	many	TRBJ2-5	TGTGCCAGCAGCTCCGGGGGGCCGGAGACCCAGTACTTC	CASSSGGPETQYF
TRBD1	TRBV20-1	few	TRBJ1-6	TGCAGTGCTCCCGGGACAGCGACGACGGGATATAATTCACCCCTCCACTTT	CSAPGTATTGYNSPLHF
TRBD1	TRBV6-5	many	TRBJ1-5	TGTGCCAGCAGTTACTCAGGGGCAGGGGGCCGCAATCAGCCCCAGCATTTT	CASSYSGAGGRNQPQHF
TRBD2	TRBV20-1	once	TRBJ2-1	TGCAGTGCTCCACTAGCGGGGGCTGTCTCCTACAATGAGCGGTTCTTC	CSAPLAGAVSYNERFF
.	TRBV7-2	many	TRBJ1-3	TGTGCCAGCAGCTTAGGTCGGCTCTTCTCTGGAAACACCATATATTTT	CASSLGRLFSGNTIYF
.	TRBV4-3	many	TRBJ1-5	TGCGCCAGCAGCCAAGCGGGGGCCCAGCCCCAGCATTTT	CASSQAGAQPQHF
.	TRBV18	many	TRBJ1-1	TGTGCCAGCTCACCAGTCTTGGACGAAGCTTTCTTT	CASSPVLDEAFF
TRBD1	TRBV7-2	many	TRBJ2-5	TGTGCCAGCAGCTTCAAGCCCCCCGGACAGGCCCAAGAGACCCAGTACTTC	CASSFKPPGQAQETQYF
.	TRBV28	many	TRBJ2-2	TGTGCCAGCAGTTTAATGGAGGGTTCGAACACCGGGGAGCTGTTTTTT	CASSLMEGSNTGELFF
.	TRBV11-3	many	TRBJ2-2	TGTGCCAGCAGCGGGGCGGGGGCACGACCCGGGGAGCTGTTTTTT	CASSGAGARPGELFF
.	TRBV29-1	many	TRBJ1-2	TGCAGCGTTGAAGTCCGCAGGGAGGATGGCTACACCTTC	CSVEVRREDGYTF
TRBD1	TRBV7-8	many	TRBJ2-1	TGTGCCAGCAGCCTAGGGGGACAGTCGATGGATGAGCAGTTCTTC	CASSLGGQSMDEQFF
.	TRBV6-5	many	TRBJ1-4	TGTGCCAGCAGTTACTCAGGTGAAAAACTGTTTTTT	CASSYSGEKLFF
.	TRBV2	.	TRBJ1-3	TGTGCCAGCATTGGACGGTCCTCTGGAAACACCATATATTTT	CASIGRSSGNTIYF
.	TRBV20-1	many	TRBJ1-5	TGCAGTGCCCACGCGGGGCGGATCGATCAGCCCCAGCATTTT	CSAHAGRIDQPQHF
.	TRBV5-1	many	TRBJ1-1	TGCGCCAGCAGCCGGGACTCTTATCAAGGTGAAGCTTTCTTT	CASSRDSYQGEAFF
.	TRBV19	many	TRBJ1-5	TGTGCCAGTAGCCCTCGGGGAGGCAATCAGCCCCAGCATTTT	CASSPRGGNQPQHF
TRBD2	TRBV15	.	TRBJ2-2	TGTGCCACCAGCAGAGGGGCTAGCGGTGAATCCGGGGAGCTGTTTTTT	CATSRGASGESGELFF
.	TRBV20-1	many	TRBJ1-1	TGCAGTGCTAGAGATAGGGGATTGACTGAAGCTTTCTTT	CSARDRGLTEAFF
.	TRBV7-8	many	TRBJ2-4	TGTGCCAGCAGCTCGGAGGCCCAGGGGTCGTTAGCCAAAAACATTCAGTACTTC	CASSSEAQGSLAKNIQYF
.	TRBV7-9	many	TRBJ1-5	TGTGCCAGCAGCTTCATAGATAGCAATCAGCCCCAGCATTTT	CASSFIDSNQPQHF
.	TRBV12-3/TRBV12-4	many	TRBJ1-5	TGTGCCAGCAGTTTTAGGCAGACCGGTCAGCCCCAGCATTTT	CASSFRQTGQPQHF
TRBD2	TRBV6-2/TRBV6-3	many	TRBJ2-5	TGTGCCAGCACCCAAGCGGGACTATACCAAGAGACCCAGTACTTC	CASTQAGLYQETQYF
.	TRBV7-2	many	TRBJ1-5	TGTGCCAGCAGCTCCCGGGAATGGCCCCAGCATTTT	CASSSREWPQHF
TRBD1	TRBV9	.	TRBJ1-1	TGTGCCAGCAGCGTTACAGGGGCAGGGACTGAAGCTTTCTTT	CASSVTGAGTEAFF
TRBD1	TRBV6-2/TRBV6-3	many	TRBJ2-1	TGTGCCAGCAGCCGCGGACAGGTTTCCTACAATGAGCAGTTCTTC	CASSRGQVSYNEQFF
.	TRBV11-2	many	TRBJ2-7	TGTGCCAGCAGCTCAGGGGATTCCGAGCAGTACTTC	CASSSGDSEQYF
.	TRBV30	many	TRBJ2-7	TGTGCCTGGAGTGTTGAGGATAGGCTCTACGAGCAGTACTTC	CAWSVEDRLYEQYF
.	TRBV28	many	TRBJ2-7	TGTGCCAGCTCAAACTACGAGCAGTACTTC	CASSNYEQYF
TRBD2	TRBV28	.	TRBJ2-7	TGTGCCAGCAGTACCACCGGGACGGGGGGCTACGAGCAGTACTTC	CASSTTGTGGYEQYF
TRBD1	TRBV11-2	many	TRBJ1-2	TGTGCCAGCAGCCCAGGGGGCAACTATGGCTACACCTTC	CASSPGGNYGYTF
.	TRBV23-1	many	TRBJ2-5	TGCGCCAGCAGCCCTTCTAGGGGACAAAGACAAGAGACCCAGTACTTC	CASSPSRGQRQETQYF
.	TRBV20-1	many	TRBJ1-5	TGCAGTGCTCGCCCGGGACTTTTTGTTAATCAGCCCCAGCATTTT	CSARPGLFVNQPQHF
.	TRBV28	many	TRBJ1-5	TGTGCCAGCAGCCCCTCGGGGCGAGGGAGCAATCAGCCCCAGCATTTT	CASSPSGRGSNQPQHF
TRBD1	TRBV4-1	many	TRBJ2-7	TGCGCCAGCAGCCACCCAAAGGACTCAGGGGGAGACGAGCAGTACTTC	CASSHPKDSGGDEQYF
TRBD1	TRBV20-1	few	TRBJ2-7	TGCAGCGCCGGGACAGATCCCTACGAGCAGTACTTC	CSAGTDPYEQYF
.	TRBV7-2	many	TRBJ2-1	TGTGCCAGCACCCCTGCGGGGTACTCCTACAATGAGCAGTTCTTC	CASTPAGYSYNEQFF
.	TRBV2	many	TRBJ1-6	TGTGCCAGCAGTGAGGGGGCAGTCTTTACGTATAATTCACCCCTCCACTTT	CASSEGAVFTYNSPLHF
.	TRBV9	many	TRBJ2-1	TGTGCCAGCAGCGTAGCCCAAGTAGTCATCAATGAGCAGTTCTTC	CASSVAQVVINEQFF
TRBD1	TRBV7-2	medium-sized	TRBJ1-1	TGTGCCAGCAGACCAGGGGGAAGCGCTGAAGCTTTCTTT	CASRPGGSAEAFF
.	TRBV6-4	many	TRBJ2-1	TGTGCCAGCAGTGAGGAGGGTGGGTTCGATGAGCAGTTCTTC	CASSEEGGFDEQFF
TRBD1	TRBV12-3/TRBV12-4	many	TRBJ1-5	TGTGCCAGCAGCCGGACAGGGTCTAGCAATCAGCCCCAGCATTTT	CASSRTGSSNQPQHF
.	TRBV5-1	many	TRBJ2-5	TGCGCCAGCGCGCGCTCTGAGGAGACCCAGTACTTC	CASARSEETQYF
.	TRBV4-1	many	TRBJ2-5	TGCGCCAGCAGCCAAGATAGCCCAGGGGCCCTACTTGGGACCCAGTACTTC	CASSQDSPGALLGTQYF
TRBD1	TRBV6-2/TRBV6-3	many	TRBJ2-3	TGTGCCAGCAGTAACAACAGGGGAGGCACAGATACGCAGTATTTT	CASSNNRGGTDTQYF
.	TRBV20-1	many	TRBJ2-1	TGCAGTGCTAGAATCGATGTGGGCGATCCCTACAATGAGCAGTTCTTC	CSARIDVGDPYNEQFF
.	TRBV6-1	many	TRBJ1-2	TGTGCCAGCAGAACCTGGGACTATGGCTACACCTTC	CASRTWDYGYTF
.	TRBV7-2	many	TRBJ2-6	TGTGCCAGCAGCTCCTGGGGCCTCTCTGGGGCCAACGTCCTGACTTTC	CASSSWGLSGANVLTF
.	TRBV12-3/TRBV12-4	many	TRBJ1-5	TGTGCCAGCAAACCTGACAATCAGCCCCAGCATTTT	CASKPDNQPQHF
.	TRBV12-3/TRBV12-4	many	TRBJ1-1	TGTGCCAGCAGCCGGCCCGGGGGGCCTGACACTGAAGCTTTCTTT	CASSRPGGPDTEAFF
TRBD2	TRBV12-3/TRBV12-4	many	TRBJ2-7	TGTGCCAGCAGTCAAGCGGGGGGTTCCTACGAGCAGTACTTC	CASSQAGGSYEQYF
.	TRBV12-3/TRBV12-4	.	TRBJ2-7	TGTGCCAGCAGTTTTCTCTCCTACGAGCAGTACTTC	CASSFLSYEQYF
TRBD1	TRBV7-9	many	TRBJ2-1	TGTGCCAGCAGCTTTCGAGACAGGGGGTTTGAGCAGTTCTTC	CASSFRDRGFEQFF
.	TRBV20-1	many	TRBJ2-3	TGCAGTGCGGCTAGAGGTGCAGGCAGAGGGGGCACAGATACGCAGTATTTT	CSAARGAGRGGTDTQYF
TRBD1	TRBV7-3	many	TRBJ2-2	TGTGCCAGCAGTACGGGACAGCCGACCGGGGAGCTGTTTTTT	CASSTGQPTGELFF
.	TRBV7-2	many	TRBJ1-5	TGTGCCAGCAGCTTAATGCAGGGGTCTCAGCCCCAGCATTTT	CASSLMQGSQPQHF